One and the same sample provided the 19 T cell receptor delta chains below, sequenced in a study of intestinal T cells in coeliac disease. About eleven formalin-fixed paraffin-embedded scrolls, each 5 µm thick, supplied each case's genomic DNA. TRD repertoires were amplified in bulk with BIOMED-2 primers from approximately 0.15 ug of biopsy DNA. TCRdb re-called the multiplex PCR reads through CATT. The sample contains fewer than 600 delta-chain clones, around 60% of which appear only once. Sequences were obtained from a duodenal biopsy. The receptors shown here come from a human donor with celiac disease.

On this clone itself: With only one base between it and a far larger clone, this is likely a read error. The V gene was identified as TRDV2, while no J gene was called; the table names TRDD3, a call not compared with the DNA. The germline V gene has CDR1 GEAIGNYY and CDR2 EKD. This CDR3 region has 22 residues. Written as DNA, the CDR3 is TGTGCCTGTGACACCGTACGGTACTGGGGATTCATAAGGGGAGGGTGCACCGATAAACCCATCTTT. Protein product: CACDTVRYWGFIRGGCTDKPIF.

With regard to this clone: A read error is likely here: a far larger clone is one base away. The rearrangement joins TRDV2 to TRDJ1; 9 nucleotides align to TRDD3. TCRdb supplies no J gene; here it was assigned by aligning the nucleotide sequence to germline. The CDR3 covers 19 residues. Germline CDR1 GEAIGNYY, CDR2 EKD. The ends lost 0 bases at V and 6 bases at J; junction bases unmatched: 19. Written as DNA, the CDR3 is TGTGCCTGTGACACCCGTGTCTACTGGGGGAGCCCTTTTACCAATAAACTCATCTTT. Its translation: CACDTRVYWGSPFTNKLIF.

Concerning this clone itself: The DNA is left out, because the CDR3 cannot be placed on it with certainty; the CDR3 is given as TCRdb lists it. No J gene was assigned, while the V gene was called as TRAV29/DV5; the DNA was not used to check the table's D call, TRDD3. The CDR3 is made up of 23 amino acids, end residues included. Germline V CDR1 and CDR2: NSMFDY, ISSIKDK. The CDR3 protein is CSVLLCSKPTTGDKTSEDAQLFF.

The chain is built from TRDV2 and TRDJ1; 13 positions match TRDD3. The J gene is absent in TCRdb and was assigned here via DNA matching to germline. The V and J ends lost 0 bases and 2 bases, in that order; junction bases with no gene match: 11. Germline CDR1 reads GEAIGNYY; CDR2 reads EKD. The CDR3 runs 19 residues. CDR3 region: CACDTRVYWGIRDTDKLIF. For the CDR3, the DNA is TGTGCCTGTGACACCCGTGTCTACTGGGGGATACGCGATACCGATAAACTCATCTTT.

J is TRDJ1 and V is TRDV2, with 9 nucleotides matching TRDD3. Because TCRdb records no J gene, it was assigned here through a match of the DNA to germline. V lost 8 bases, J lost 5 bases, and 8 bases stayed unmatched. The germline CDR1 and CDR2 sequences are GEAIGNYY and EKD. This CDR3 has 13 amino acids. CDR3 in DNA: TGTGCCTTCCTACTGGGGGAGCATGATAAACTCATCTTT. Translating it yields CAFLLGEHDKLIF.

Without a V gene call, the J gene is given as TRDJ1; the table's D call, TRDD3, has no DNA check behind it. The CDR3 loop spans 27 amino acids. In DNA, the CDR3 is TGTGCTCTTGGGGAAGCCCTTCCTCTTGGGGAACTCGCTTTTCCCTCGCTAATGGGCTTATACACCGATAAACTCATCTTT. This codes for CALGEALPLGELAFPSLMGLYTDKLIF.

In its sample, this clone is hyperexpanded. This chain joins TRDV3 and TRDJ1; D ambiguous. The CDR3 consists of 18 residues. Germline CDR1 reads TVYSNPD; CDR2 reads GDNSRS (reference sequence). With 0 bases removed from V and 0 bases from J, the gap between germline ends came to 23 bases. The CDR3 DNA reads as TGTGCCTTTAGCCGTCCTTGGCTCTTAGTCAAGTACACCGATAAACTCATCTTT. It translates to CAFSRPWLLVKYTDKLIF.

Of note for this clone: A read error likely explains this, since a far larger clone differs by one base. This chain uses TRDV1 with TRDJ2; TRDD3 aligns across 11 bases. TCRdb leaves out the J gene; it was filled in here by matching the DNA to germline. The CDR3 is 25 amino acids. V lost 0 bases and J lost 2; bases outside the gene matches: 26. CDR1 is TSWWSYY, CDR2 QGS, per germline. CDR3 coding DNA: TGTGCTCTTGGGGAACTACGTTCCGTTCCCCCGGAAGTACTGGGGGATATGCTATTGACAGCACAACTCTTCTTT. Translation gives CALGELRSVPPEVLGDMLLTAQLFF.

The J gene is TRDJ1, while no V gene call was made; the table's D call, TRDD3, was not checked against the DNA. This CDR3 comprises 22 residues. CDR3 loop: CASLCLPTVTRGRTPYTDKLIF. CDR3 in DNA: TGTGCTTCATTGTGCCTTCCTACGGTTACTCGGGGGAGGACCCCTTACACCGATAAACTCATCTTT.

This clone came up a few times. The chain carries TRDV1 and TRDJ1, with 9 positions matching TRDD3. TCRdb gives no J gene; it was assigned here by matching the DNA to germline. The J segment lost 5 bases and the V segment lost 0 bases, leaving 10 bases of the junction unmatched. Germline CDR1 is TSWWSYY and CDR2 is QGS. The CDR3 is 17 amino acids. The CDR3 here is CALGELVVGDTGDKLIF. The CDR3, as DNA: TGTGCTCTTGGGGAACTAGTAGTTGGGGATACGGGAGATAAACTCATCTTT.

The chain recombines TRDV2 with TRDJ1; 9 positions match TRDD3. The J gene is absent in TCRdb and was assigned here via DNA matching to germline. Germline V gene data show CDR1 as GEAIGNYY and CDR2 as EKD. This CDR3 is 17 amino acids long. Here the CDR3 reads CALGNNWGTTYTDKLIF. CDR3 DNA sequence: TGTGCTCTTGGGAACAACTGGGGGACTACGTACACCGATAAACTCATCTTT.

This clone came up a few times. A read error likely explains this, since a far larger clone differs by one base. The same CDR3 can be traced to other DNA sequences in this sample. CDR3 residues: CALGDRPSSIRLLLGDTDKLIF. The CDR3 nucleotides are TGTGCTCTTGGGGACCGGCCTTCTTCAATTAGACTGCTCCTGGGGGACACCGATAAACTCATCTTT. This sequence joins TRDV1 and TRDJ1; 7 bases match TRDD3. TCRdb lists no J gene, so it was determined here by aligning the DNA to germline. After removal of 3 bases from V and 0 bases from J, the junction contained 25 bases not matched to a gene. The germline CDR1 and CDR2 sequences are TSWWSYY and QGS. The CDR3 is made up of 22 amino acids.

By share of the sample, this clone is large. CDR3 in DNA: TGTGCTCTTGGGGAAGTACCCCCCACGGTCTGGGAAAGATCCGATAAACTCATCTTT. Its protein product is CALGEVPPTVWERSDKLIF. The gene calls are TRDV1 and TRDJ1; D perhaps matches TRDD3 (5 bases). TCRdb offers no J gene call, so here the DNA was matched to germline to obtain one. The ends were cut back, 2 bases at V and 3 bases at J, with 25 bases in the middle. Germline V gives CDR1 TSWWSYY, CDR2 QGS. CDR3 length: 19 amino acids.

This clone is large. In DNA, the CDR3 is TGTGCCTTTCGGGTCCCCCGATCCTGGGGGATAATTTCCGATAAACTCATCTTT. This codes for CAFRVPRSWGIISDKLIF. This sequence joins TRDV3 and TRDJ1; 10 bases agree with TRDD3. Assignment of the J gene here rests on matching the DNA to germline, because TCRdb gives none. V gave up 2 bases and J gave up 3 bases; unmatched junction bases: 18. Germline V gene sequence: CDR1 TVYSNPD, CDR2 GDNSRS (reference sequence). This CDR3 is 18 amino acids long.

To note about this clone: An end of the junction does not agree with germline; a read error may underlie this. CDR3 amino acids: CALGDLLMTGGVYTNKLIF. The CDR3, as DNA: TGTGCTCTTGGGGATCTTCTCATGACTGGGGGAGTGTACACCAATAAACTCATCTTT. The chain carries TRDV1 and TRDJ1; 9 bases match TRDD3. The J gene is absent in TCRdb and was assigned here via DNA matching to germline. The CDR3 extends over 19 amino acids. Germline CDR1 reads TSWWSYY; CDR2 reads QGS.

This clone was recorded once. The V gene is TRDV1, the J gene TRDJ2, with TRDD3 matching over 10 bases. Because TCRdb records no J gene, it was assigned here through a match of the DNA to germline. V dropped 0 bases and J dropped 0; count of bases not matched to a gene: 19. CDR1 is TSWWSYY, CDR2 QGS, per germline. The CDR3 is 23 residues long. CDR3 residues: CALGELSGPRWGILRALTAQLFF. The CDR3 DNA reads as TGTGCTCTTGGGGAACTCAGTGGCCCAAGGTGGGGGATACTACGGGCTTTGACAGCACAACTCTTCTTT.

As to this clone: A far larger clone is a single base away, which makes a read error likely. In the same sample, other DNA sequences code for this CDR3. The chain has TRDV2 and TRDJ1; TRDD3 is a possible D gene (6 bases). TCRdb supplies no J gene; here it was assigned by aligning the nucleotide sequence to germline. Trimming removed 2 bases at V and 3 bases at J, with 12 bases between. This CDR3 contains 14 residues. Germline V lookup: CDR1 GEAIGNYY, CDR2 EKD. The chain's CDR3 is CACDRPLGPDKLIF. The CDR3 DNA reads TGTGCCTGTGACAGGCCACTGGGTCCCGATAAACTCATCTTT.

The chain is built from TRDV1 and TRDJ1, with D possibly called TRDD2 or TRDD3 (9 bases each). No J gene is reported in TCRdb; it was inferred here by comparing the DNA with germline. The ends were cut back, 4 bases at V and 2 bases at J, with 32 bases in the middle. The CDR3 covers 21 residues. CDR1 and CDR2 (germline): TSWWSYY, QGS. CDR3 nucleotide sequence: TGTGCTCTTGGGGGGGCCTTCCTACGGCCCCTGGGGGATCTGGTGACCGATAAACTCATCTTT. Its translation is CALGGAFLRPLGDLVTDKLIF.

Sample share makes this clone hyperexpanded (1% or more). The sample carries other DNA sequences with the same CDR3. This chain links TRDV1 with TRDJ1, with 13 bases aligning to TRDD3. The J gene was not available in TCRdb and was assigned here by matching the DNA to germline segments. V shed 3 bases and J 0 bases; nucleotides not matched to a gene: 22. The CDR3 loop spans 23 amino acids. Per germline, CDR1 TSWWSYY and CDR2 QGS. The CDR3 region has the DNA TGTGCTCTTGGGGACCTACCCTCTCGGTTACTGGGGGATACGCGATTGTACACCGATAAACTCATCTTT. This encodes CALGDLPSRLLGDTRLYTDKLIF.